A single sample is the source of the 26 T cell receptor beta chains below, sequenced in a study of blood T cell repertoires in COVID-19. The method was immunoSEQ multiplex PCR; TCRdb's version includes in-frame clones alone and lacks a portion of them. The sample has about 290,000 clones, roughly 86% seen once. Sequences were obtained from peripheral blood. The source is a woman aged 25 to 45 with COVID-19, enrolled during active disease.

This chain connects TRBV27 to TRBJ2-7; TRBD2 is a possible D gene (7 bases). The V gene's germline CDR1 is MNHEY and CDR2 SMNVEV (reference sequence). Trimming removed 7 bases at V and 2 bases at J, with 9 bases between. The length of the CDR3 is 12 residues. The CDR3 DNA reads as TGTGCCAGCAAGGGGGGGGCCTACGAGCAGTACTTC. Translating gives CASKGGAYEQYF.

This clone has just one count. The chain joins TRBV11-2 to TRBJ2-1; TRBD2 aligns across 10 bases. Germline trimming cut 9 bases from V and 4 bases from J; bases unmatched to any gene: 3. CDR3 length: 13 residues. Germline assignment: CDR1 SGHAT and CDR2 FQNNGV. CDR3 in DNA: TGTGCCAGTAGCGGGGGGTGGTACAATGAGCAGTTCTTC. Translated, it gives CASSGGWYNEQFF.

The V call is TRBV10-1, the J call TRBJ2-3; D perhaps matches TRBD2 (5 bases). V lost 2 bases and J 6 bases, leaving 12 bases between the germline ends. The CDR3 consists of 14 residues. Germline V lookup: CDR1 WNHNN, CDR2 SYGVQD (reference sequence). The CDR3 loop reads CASSERGIKDTQYF. The CDR3 coding sequence is TGCGCCAGCAGTGAGCGGGGAATTAAGGATACGCAGTATTTT.

V gene TRBV6-5 combines with J gene TRBJ2-7; TRBD1 agrees at 9 bases. Losses at the gene ends were 6 bases for V and 0 bases for J; bases not matched to a gene: 6. The CDR3 covers 15 residues. In germline, CDR1 is MNHEY, CDR2 SVGAGI. The CDR3 coding sequence is TGTGCCAGCAGCGAGGGACAGGGCTCCTCCTACGAGCAGTACTTC. This codes for CASSEGQGSSYEQYF.

The chain links TRBV4-1 to TRBJ1-5, with a tentative D call TRBD1 (6 bases). Germline CDR1 MGHRA, CDR2 YSYEKL. The CDR3 loop spans 16 amino acids. Trimming stripped 0 bases from V and 6 bases from J, with 15 bases between. CDR3 residues: CASSQDSSGAPQPQHF. CDR3 DNA: TGCGCCAGCAGCCAAGATTCTTCAGGGGCCCCTCAGCCCCAGCATTTT.

V is TRBV5-6 and J is TRBJ1-3; no firm D call. Germline CDR1 and CDR2: SGHDT and YYEEEE. Trimming took 1 base from V and 4 from J, leaving 6 bases between them. The CDR3 is made up of 13 amino acids. In nucleotides, the CDR3 is TGTGCCAGCAGCTTGTCGGGGGGAAACACCATATATTTT. Encoded protein: CASSLSGGNTIYF.

CDR3 amino acids: CASSVDRGETQYF. The CDR3 coding sequence is TGTGCCAGCAGCGTGGACAGGGGAGAGACCCAGTACTTC. V gene TRBV5-5 combines with J gene TRBJ2-5; 9 bases line up with TRBD1. The CDR3 extends over 13 amino acids. Germline assignment: CDR1 SGHKS and CDR2 YYEKEE (reference sequence). Germline trimming cut 4 bases from V and 4 bases from J; bases unmatched to any gene: 2.

The rearrangement uses TRBV6-5 and TRBJ1-2; D gene ambiguous. V shed 6 bases and J shed 2 bases, with 16 bases lying between them. The CDR3 is 15 amino acids. Germline loops: CDR1 MNHEY, CDR2 SVGAGI. This CDR3 is CASRPRGRENYGYTF. CDR3 nucleotides: TGTGCCAGCAGGCCCCGAGGACGGGAGAACTATGGCTACACCTTC.

This clone was seen just once. The V call is TRBV11-3, the J call TRBJ2-1; D possibly corresponds to TRBD2 (7 bases). Looked up from germline, CDR1 is SGHNT and CDR2 is YENEEA. The germline V and J ends were trimmed by 0 bases and 7 bases, with 13 bases remaining between them. The CDR3 consists of 15 residues. CDR3 sequence reads: CASSLDRGAVNEQFF. The CDR3 nucleotides read TGTGCCAGCAGCTTAGATCGGGGGGCGGTAAATGAGCAGTTCTTC.

The chain combines TRBV6-5 with TRBJ1-1, with D hard to call. V lost 2 bases, J lost 5 bases, and 9 bases lay in between. This CDR3 region has 13 residues. Per germline, CDR1 MNHEY and CDR2 SVGAGI. Here the CDR3 DNA reads TGTGCCAGCAGTTACGCCCGGGAGACTGAAGCTTTCTTT. Its protein is CASSYARETEAFF.

This clone was seen just once. The V gene is TRBV21-1, the J gene TRBJ1-6. TRBV21-1 counts as a pseudogene. CDR3 length: 16 residues. The chain's CDR3 is CASSILQLERNSPLHF. The CDR3, as DNA: TGTGCCAGCAGCATCCTCCAACTAGAGCGGAATTCACCCCTCCACTTT.

The chain recombines TRBV6-5 with TRBJ1-5, with D unresolved. The CDR3 covers 13 residues. The germline CDR1 and CDR2 sequences are MNHEY and SVGAGI. V was cut by 3 bases and J by 6 bases, with 9 bases left in between. DNA for the CDR3: TGTGCCAGCAGTTATGGGCGTGTTCAGCCCCAGCATTTT. This translates into CASSYGRVQPQHF.

The J gene is TRBJ2-1, the V gene TRBV5-1; possibly TRBD1 for D (6 bases). This CDR3 region has 13 residues. V lost 0 bases to trimming and J lost 7 bases, with 8 bases between them. The V gene's germline CDR1 is SGHRS and CDR2 YFSETQ. In nucleotides, the CDR3 is TGCGCCAGCAGCTTGGCCGGGACAAATGAGCAGTTCTTC. It codes for CASSLAGTNEQFF.

This CDR3 is CASSRRGPVEQYF. CDR3 DNA sequence: TGTGCCAGCAGCCGCAGGGGGCCGGTCGAGCAGTACTTC. The chain combines TRBV5-6 with TRBJ2-7; 8 positions match TRBD1. CDR3 size: 13 residues. Germline-derived CDR1 and CDR2 are SGHDT and YYEEEE. V gave up 4 bases and J gave up 6 bases; unmatched junction bases: 6.

V usage is TRBV5-5 and J usage is TRBJ1-2; D uncertain. Germline V gives CDR1 SGHKS, CDR2 YYEKEE (reference sequence). V lost 0 bases and J lost 4, with 7 bases in between. The CDR3 runs to 13 residues. The chain's CDR3 is CASSLVGSYGYTF. In nucleotides, the CDR3 is TGTGCCAGCAGCTTGGTAGGGAGCTATGGCTACACCTTC.

The chain employs TRBV3-1 (or the pseudogene TRBV3-2) and TRBJ2-7; 9 nucleotides line up with TRBD1. V lost 2 bases, J lost 3 bases, and 5 bases stayed unmatched. The CDR3 has 15 amino acids. The germline gives CDR1 LGHDT, CDR2 YNNKEL (reference sequence). CDR3 sequence (DNA): TGTGCCAGCAGCCAACCGGGACAGGGATTCTACGAGCAGTACTTC. Translated, it gives CASSQPGQGFYEQYF.

This chain connects TRBV6-5 to TRBJ1-5; 7 positions agree with TRBD1. Unmatched junction bases numbered 4, after V lost 4 bases and J lost 7 bases. The germline V gene has CDR1 MNHEY and CDR2 SVGAGI. The CDR3 is 13 residues long. The CDR3 loop reads CASSSDRVQPQHF. The CDR3, as DNA: TGTGCCAGCAGTTCTGACAGGGTGCAGCCCCAGCATTTT.

This chain joins TRBV5-4 and TRBJ2-7, with 11 bases lining up with TRBD1. The CDR3 covers 16 residues. The V gene end was trimmed by 3 bases and the J gene end by 0 bases; junction bases not matched to a gene: 5. Germline CDR1 is SGHNT and CDR2 is YYREEE (reference sequence). The CDR3 nucleotides read TGTGCCAGCAGCTCTCCTGGGACAGGGGGCTCCTACGAGCAGTACTTC. This sequence encodes CASSSPGTGGSYEQYF.

The V call is TRBV3-1 (or the pseudogene TRBV3-2), the J call TRBJ2-7; 9 positions agree with TRBD2. CDR1 and CDR2 from the germline V gene are LGHDT and YNNKEL (reference sequence). The CDR3 loop spans 14 amino acids. Trimming took 7 bases from V and 6 from J; bases not matched to a gene: 10. This CDR3 reads CASTTGLAVFEQYF. Written as DNA, the CDR3 is TGTGCCAGCACCACGGGACTAGCCGTTTTCGAGCAGTACTTC.

The DNA for the CDR3 is TGTGCCAGCAGCAGGGTAGGAAGCATTCAGTACTTC. Encoded protein: CASSRVGSIQYF. The chain couples TRBV28 to TRBJ2-4; a weak D match, TRBD1 (5 bases). Germline assignment: CDR1 MDHEN and CDR2 SYDVKM. The CDR3 has 12 amino acids. With 6 bases removed from V and 9 bases from J, the gap between germline ends came to 12 bases. The entire variable domain, with the rest obtained from reference TRBV28 and TRBJ2-4, is as follows: DVKVTQSSRYLVKRTGEKVFLECVQDMDHENMFWYRQDPGLGLRLIYFSYDVKMKEKGDIPEGYSVSREKKERFSLILESASTNQTSMYLCASSRVGSIQYFGAGTRLSVL.

The J gene is TRBJ1-6, the V gene TRBV6-5, with no clear D. The CDR3 extends over 15 amino acids. Germline CDR1 reads MNHEY; CDR2 reads SVGAGI. V was clipped by 4 bases and J by 7 bases, with 14 bases between them. The CDR3 sequence is CASSSPVGGNSPLHF. In DNA, the CDR3 is TGTGCCAGCAGTTCCCCGGTCGGCGGGAATTCACCCCTCCACTTT.

This chain's CDR3 is CASSSFEATTTNEKLFF. The CDR3 DNA sequence: TGTGCCAGCAGCTCATTCGAGGCAACCACAACTAATGAAAAACTGTTTTTT. This chain uses TRBV5-5 with TRBJ1-4; D not certain. Germline loops: CDR1 SGHKS, CDR2 YYEKEE (reference sequence). CDR3 size: 17 residues. V lost 3 bases and J 0 bases, leaving 15 bases between the germline ends.

The genes are TRBV5-8 and TRBJ1-1; 7 bases agree with TRBD1. CDR3 length: 15 residues. CDR1 is SGHTS and CDR2 is YDEGEE in the germline V gene. With 4 bases clipped from V and 1 base from J, the junction kept 7 bases outside the gene matches. The CDR3 spells CASSLTGQPNTEAFF. DNA of the CDR3: TGTGCCAGCAGCCTCACGGGACAGCCGAACACTGAAGCTTTCTTT.

The chain is built from TRBV7-9 and TRBJ1-6; no reliable D call. CDR1 is SEHNR, CDR2 FQNEAQ, per germline (reference sequence). The CDR3 has 15 residues. Trimming cost V 1 base and J 8 bases, with 12 bases left between them. CDR3 sequence reads: CASSLGSGGDSPLHF. The CDR3 DNA reads TGTGCCAGCAGCTTAGGATCCGGCGGGGATTCACCCCTCCACTTT. The full variable domain, rest sourced from reference TRBV7-9 and TRBJ1-6, is DTGVSQNPRHKITKRGQNVTFRCDPISEHNRLYWYRQTLGQGPEFLTYFQNEAQLEKSRLLSDRFSAERPKGSFSTLEIQRTEQGDSAMYLCASSLGSGGDSPLHFGNGTRLTVT.

This clone was detected once. J is TRBJ1-1 and V is TRBV7-2, with 9 bases fitting TRBD1. The V gene's germline CDR1 is SGHTA and CDR2 FQGNSA. J lost 1 base, V lost 6 bases, and 6 bases had no gene match. The CDR3 runs to 15 residues. The CDR3 protein is CASRLPGQGNTEAFF. The CDR3 bases are TGTGCCAGCAGACTACCGGGACAGGGGAACACTGAAGCTTTCTTT.

The chain is built from TRBV19 and TRBJ2-2; D is perhaps TRBD1 (6 bases). The CDR3 covers 15 residues. CDR1 is LNHDA and CDR2 is SQIVND in the germline V gene (reference sequence). Deletions cut 4 bases from V and 7 bases from J, with 16 bases between. As DNA, the CDR3 is TGTGCCAGTAGTACCTGGGGGCGAGGGGGCGGGGAGCTGTTTTTT. Protein sequence: CASSTWGRGGGELFF.